This T cell receptor (beta chain) was identified in a study of cytomegalovirus exposure and HLA in healthy donors. Study observations and caveats: Researchers reportedly found TCR beta sequences accurately predicted most subjects' HLA-A and HLA-B alleles. In a later analysis, TCR beta V- and J-gene trimming showed a link to a missense DCLRE1C variant. Several top significant clusters appeared, in a later analysis, to be linked to common viral pathogens.

A word on this clone: Its cognate antigen is unknown.

PCR was performed using 60 Vbeta and 13 Jbeta primers. TCRdb keeps only in-frame clones here, not all; method: immunoSEQ multiplex PCR. The data hold 89,000 or so clones, with roughly 81% observed a single time. Germline values: CDR1 GTSNPN, CDR2 SVGIG (reference sequence). Trimming removed 4 bases at V and 0 bases at J, with 10 bases between. The CDR3 contains 13 residues. The sequence came from a woman between 18 and 30 years old in good health and CMV-seropositive. This chain uses TRBV30 with TRBJ2-7; maybe TRBD1 (6 bases). Sequenced sample: PBMCs. The CDR3 region has the DNA TGTGCCTGGACTCAGGGGTACTCCTACGAGCAGTACTTC. It is translated as CAWTQGYSYEQYF.